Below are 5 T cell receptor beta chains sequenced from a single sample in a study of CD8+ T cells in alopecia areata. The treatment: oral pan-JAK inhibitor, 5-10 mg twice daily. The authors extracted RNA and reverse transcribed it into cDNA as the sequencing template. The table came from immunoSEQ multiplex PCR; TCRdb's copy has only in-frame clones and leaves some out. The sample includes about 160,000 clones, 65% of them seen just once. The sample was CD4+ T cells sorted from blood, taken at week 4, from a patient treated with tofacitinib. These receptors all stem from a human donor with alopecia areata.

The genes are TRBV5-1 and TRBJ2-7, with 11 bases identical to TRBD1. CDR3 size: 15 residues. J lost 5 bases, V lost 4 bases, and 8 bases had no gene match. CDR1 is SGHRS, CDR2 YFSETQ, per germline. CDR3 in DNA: TGCGCCAGCAGCCTCAGGACAGGGGGCTTCAACGAGCAGTACTTC. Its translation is CASSLRTGGFNEQYF.

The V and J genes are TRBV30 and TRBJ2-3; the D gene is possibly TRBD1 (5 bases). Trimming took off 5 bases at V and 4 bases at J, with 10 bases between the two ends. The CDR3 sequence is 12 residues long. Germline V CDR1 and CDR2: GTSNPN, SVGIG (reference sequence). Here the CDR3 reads CAWSGLPDTQYF. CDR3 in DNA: TGTGCCTGGTCAGGGCTGCCAGATACGCAGTATTTT.

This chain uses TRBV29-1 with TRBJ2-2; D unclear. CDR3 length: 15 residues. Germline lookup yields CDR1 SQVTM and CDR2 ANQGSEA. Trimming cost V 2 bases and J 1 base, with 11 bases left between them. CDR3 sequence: CSVESRQGNTGELFF. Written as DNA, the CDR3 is TGCAGCGTTGAATCACGGCAAGGGAACACCGGGGAGCTGTTTTTT.

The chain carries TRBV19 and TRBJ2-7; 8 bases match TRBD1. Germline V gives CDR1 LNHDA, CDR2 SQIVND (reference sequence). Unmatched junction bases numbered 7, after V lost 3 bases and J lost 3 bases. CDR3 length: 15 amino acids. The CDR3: CASSITAGGLYEQYF. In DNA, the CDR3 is TGTGCCAGTAGTATTACGGCAGGGGGCCTCTACGAGCAGTACTTC.

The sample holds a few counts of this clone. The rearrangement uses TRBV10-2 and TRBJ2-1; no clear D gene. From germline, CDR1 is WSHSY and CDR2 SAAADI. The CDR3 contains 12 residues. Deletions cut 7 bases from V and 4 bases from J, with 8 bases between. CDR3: CASTPQYNEQFF. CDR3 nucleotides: TGCGCCAGCACCCCGCAATACAATGAGCAGTTCTTC.